The present entry profiles one T cell receptor (beta chain) with its context. All donors were healthy HIV-negative adults lacking recent acute infections or vaccinations. V was clipped by 3 bases and J by 6 bases; unmatched bases: 7. The CDR3 sequence is 15 residues long. The germline V gene has CDR1 SGHTA and CDR2 FQGNSA. Each subset's genomic DNA was split evenly across several immunoSEQ plates. Template amounts of 250 to 350 ng DNA, roughly 28,000 T cell genomes, were employed in unsorted PBMC replicate PCRs. Clones were read by immunoSEQ multiplex PCR, and TCRdb kept only the in-frame ones, dropping some. The table lists 470,000 or so clones, about 78% of them singletons. These data originate in a study of shared clonotypes between healthy human individuals. At the level of the study: The study drew on two women and a few men aged 18 to 49 as donors.

The sequenced sample consisted of PBMCs. The V gene is TRBV7-2, the J gene TRBJ1-4, with 7 bases aligning to TRBD1. This receptor was obtained from a woman between 35 and 50 years old in good health. Some clones in this sample may be carry-over from other donors' samples. CDR3: CASSFFGTVDEKLFF. In nucleotides, the CDR3 is TGTGCCAGCAGCTTTTTCGGGACAGTTGATGAAAAACTGTTTTTT.